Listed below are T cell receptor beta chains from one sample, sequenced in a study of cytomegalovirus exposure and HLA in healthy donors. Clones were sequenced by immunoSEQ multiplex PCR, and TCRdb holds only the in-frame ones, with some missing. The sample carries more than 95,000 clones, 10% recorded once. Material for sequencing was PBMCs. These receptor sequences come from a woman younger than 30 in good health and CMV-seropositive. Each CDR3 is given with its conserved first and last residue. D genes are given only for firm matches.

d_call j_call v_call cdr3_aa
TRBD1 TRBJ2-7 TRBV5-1 CASRVGGQAYYEQYF
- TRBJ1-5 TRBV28 CASSWGPQDRLGQPQHF
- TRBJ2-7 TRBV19 CASRTSRGSSYEQYF
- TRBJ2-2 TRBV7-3 CASSLFQLGTNTGELFF
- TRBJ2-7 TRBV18 CASSPSGDEQYF
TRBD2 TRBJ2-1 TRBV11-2 CASSLGGSGGAIYEQFF
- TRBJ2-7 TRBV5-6 CASSLSGSRGNEQYF
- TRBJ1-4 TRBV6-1 CASSEPLPGIGKLFF
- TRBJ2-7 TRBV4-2 CASSQDSRGYEQYF
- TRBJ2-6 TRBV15 CATSRAAPRSGANVLTF
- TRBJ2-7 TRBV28 CASTVSSANPASYEQYF
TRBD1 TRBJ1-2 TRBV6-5 CASSLTGEGYGYTF
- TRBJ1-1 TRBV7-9 CASSLGSGNTEAFF
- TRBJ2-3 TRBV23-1 CASSQSGLYTDTQYF
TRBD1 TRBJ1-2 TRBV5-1 CASSPVGGYGYTF
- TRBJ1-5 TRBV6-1 CASSVAINQPQHF
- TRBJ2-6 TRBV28 CASSLSGFSGANVLTF
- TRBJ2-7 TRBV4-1 CASSLSDYTYEQYF
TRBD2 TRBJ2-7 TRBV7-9 CASSLGGGFSYEQYF
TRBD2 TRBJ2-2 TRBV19 CASRMGREFTGELFF
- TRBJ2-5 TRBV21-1 CASLTGVQQETQYF
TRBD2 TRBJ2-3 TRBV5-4 CASSLKSGISADTQYF
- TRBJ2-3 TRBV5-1 CASSLSQPPTDTQYF